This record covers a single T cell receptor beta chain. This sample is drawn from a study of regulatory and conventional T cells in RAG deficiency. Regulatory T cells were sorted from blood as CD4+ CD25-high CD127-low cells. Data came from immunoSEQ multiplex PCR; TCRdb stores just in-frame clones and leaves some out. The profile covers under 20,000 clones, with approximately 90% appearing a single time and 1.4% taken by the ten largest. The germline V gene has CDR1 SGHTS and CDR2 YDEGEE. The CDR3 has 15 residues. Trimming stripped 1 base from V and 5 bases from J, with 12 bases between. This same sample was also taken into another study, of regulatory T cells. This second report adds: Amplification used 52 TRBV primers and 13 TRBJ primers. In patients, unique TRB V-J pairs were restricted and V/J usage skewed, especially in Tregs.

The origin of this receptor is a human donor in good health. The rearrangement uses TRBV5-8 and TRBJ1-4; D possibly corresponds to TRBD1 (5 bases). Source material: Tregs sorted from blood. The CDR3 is CASSLRGARNEKLFF. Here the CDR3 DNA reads TGTGCCAGCAGCTTGCGTGGGGCCAGAAATGAAAAACTGTTTTTT.